Below are 20 T cell receptor beta chains sequenced from a single sample in a study of human T cells and chemical hapten exposure. Time point reported: pre-sensitization, week 0. Treatment: therapeutic diphenylcyclopropenone sensitization with weekly scalp DPC. Using its own MiXCR run on the RACE reads, TCRdb lists one record per CDR3 protein. The data show about 87,000 distinct CDR3 sequences, roughly 9.1% seen once. Sample: whole blood, taken in connection with sensitization to the hapten diphenylcyclopropenone (DPC). All receptors come from a woman between 40 and 55 years old with alopecia areata. Some clones in this sample may be carry-over from other donors' samples.

The V and J genes are TRBV18 and TRBJ1-2; D ambiguous. V gave up 6 bases and J gave up 2 bases, with 16 bases separating them. CDR1 is KGHSH and CDR2 is LQKENI in the germline V gene. The CDR3 contains 15 residues. The CDR3 loop reads CASSSVGGPNYGYTF. CDR3 DNA sequence: TGTGCCAGCTCCTCAGTGGGAGGCCCCAACTATGGCTACACCTTC.

The chain combines TRBV29-1 with TRBJ2-5; D might be TRBD1 (5 bases). In germline, CDR1 is SQVTM, CDR2 ANQGSEA. V dropped 7 bases and J dropped 7 bases, with 16 bases sitting between them. This CDR3 is built from 12 residues. DNA for the CDR3: TGCAGCGGTCACCAGGGTGAGGCGACCCAGTACTTC. It codes for CSGHQGEATQYF. The full variable domain, in which reference TRBV29-1 and TRBJ2-5 provide the parts outside the CDR3, is SAVISQKPSRDICQRGTSLTIQCQVDSQVTMMFWYRQQPGQSLTLIATANQGSEATYESGFVIDKFPISRPNLTFSTLTVSNMSPEDSSIYLCSGHQGEATQYFGPGTRLLVL.

In its sample, this clonotype was seen many times. The chain uses TRBV29-1 and TRBJ1-1; D is undetermined. The CDR3 contains 11 residues. CDR1 SQVTM and CDR2 ANQGSEA come from the germline V gene. Trimming took 2 bases from V and 3 from J, leaving 4 bases between them. CDR3 in amino acids: CSVEWDTEAFF. CDR3 coding DNA: TGCAGCGTTGAATGGGACACTGAAGCTTTCTTT.

This clonotype was counted ten times or more. V is TRBV6-5 and J is TRBJ1-2, with a weak D call TRBD1 (5 bases). The CDR3 is 12 amino acids. CDR1 is MNHEY, CDR2 SVGAGI, per germline. Trimming removed 0 bases at V and 8 bases at J, with 7 bases between. CDR3 region: CASSYSQGGYTF. In DNA, the CDR3 is TGTGCCAGCAGTTACTCGCAGGGAGGCTACACCTTC.

This clonotype was seen ten or more times. The chain uses TRBV27 and TRBJ1-1, with 10 positions matching TRBD1. From germline, CDR1 is MNHEY and CDR2 SMNVEV (reference sequence). V lost 4 bases, J lost 5 bases, and 4 bases stayed unmatched. CDR3 length: 14 amino acids. CDR3 residues: CASSWTGGGTEAFF. CDR3 in DNA: TGTGCCAGCAGTTGGACAGGGGGAGGAACTGAAGCTTTCTTT.

This clonotype showed up just a few times. The chain links TRBV6-5 to TRBJ2-7; D is uncertain. Trimming pared 4 bases from V and 0 bases from J, leaving 10 bases between. The CDR3 has 14 amino acids. The V gene's germline CDR1 is MNHEY and CDR2 SVGAGI. In DNA form, the CDR3 reads TGTGCCAGCAGTTGGACGGTTAGCTCCTACGAGCAGTACTTC. It specifies CASSWTVSSYEQYF.

V is TRBV18 and J is TRBJ2-6; a weak D match, TRBD1 (6 bases). The germline V gene encodes CDR1 KGHSH and CDR2 LQKENI. V was cut by 3 bases and J by 0 bases, with 12 bases left in between. CDR3 length: 17 residues. The CDR3 nucleotides read TGTGCCAGCTCACCGAGGCAGGGGAACTCTGGGGCCAACGTCCTGACTTTC. Translation: CASSPRQGNSGANVLTF.

This clonotype was seen only a few times. This clone may be a read error of a much larger clone one base away. The genes are TRBV11-2 and TRBJ1-2; D is ambiguous. CDR1 and CDR2 from the germline V gene are SGHAT and FQNNGV. The CDR3 extends over 15 amino acids. This chain's CDR3 is CVSSLDALLHYGYTF. Here the CDR3 DNA reads TGTGTCAGCAGCTTAGACGCGCTCTTGCACTATGGCTACACCTTC.

This clonotype came up a few times. This chain connects TRBV4-1 to TRBJ1-1, with D maybe TRBD1 (5 bases). V dropped 11 bases and J dropped 2 bases, with 18 bases sitting between them. CDR1 is MGHRA, CDR2 YSYEKL, per germline. This CDR3 is 14 amino acids long. CDR3 sequence reads: CAGGTGTDNTEAFF. CDR3 coding DNA: TGCGCCGGGGGTACCGGGACGGATAACACTGAAGCTTTCTTT.

This clonotype was seen repeatedly, ten times or more. The chain carries TRBV29-1 and TRBJ1-2; D ambiguous. CDR3 length: 12 amino acids. Germline lookup yields CDR1 SQVTM and CDR2 ANQGSEA. V was trimmed by 3 bases and J by 8 bases, leaving 13 bases between them. CDR3 coding DNA: TGCAGCGTTGAGTCCAGCGGCGGCGGCTACACCTTC. This codes for CSVESSGGGYTF.

The gene calls are TRBV4-3 and TRBJ1-2; D is undetermined. V was trimmed by 5 bases and J by 2 bases, leaving 15 bases between them. The CDR3 consists of 15 residues. Germline CDR1 is LGHNA and CDR2 is YSLEER. The CDR3 coding sequence is TGCGCCAGCAGCACCCGGAGGAGTGAGAACTATGGCTACACCTTC. Encoded protein: CASSTRRSENYGYTF.

This clonotype was recorded at least ten times. The CDR3 reads CASSPQGGASTDTQYF. In nucleotides, the CDR3 is TGTGCCAGCAGCCCCCAAGGAGGGGCTAGCACAGATACGCAGTATTTT. The chain employs TRBV7-3 and TRBJ2-3; tentative D call: TRBD2 (6 bases). The germline gives CDR1 SGHTA, CDR2 FQGTGA. The CDR3 covers 16 residues. V was shortened by 5 bases and J by 0 bases, with 15 bases between the two germline ends.

This clonotype occurred many times. The chain recombines TRBV4-3 with TRBJ1-2; TRBD1 might be the D (6 bases). Deletions cut 5 bases from V and 8 bases from J, with 18 bases between. Germline assignment: CDR1 LGHNA and CDR2 YSLEER. The CDR3 has 14 amino acids. This CDR3 reads CASSGRQEQGGYTF. The CDR3 DNA reads TGCGCCAGCAGCGGTCGACAGGAGCAAGGGGGCTACACCTTC.

This clonotype was detected only a few times. The junction differs from germline at one of its ends, possibly a read error. The chain couples TRBV2 to TRBJ1-6; the D is unclear. Germline lookup yields CDR1 SNHLY and CDR2 FYNNEI. The CDR3 sequence is 15 residues long. CDR3 DNA: TGTGCCAGCAGCGAGGGTGGCCTTAGATATTCCCCCCTCCACTTT. Translation: CASSEGGLRYSPLHF.

This clonotype was seen at least ten times. Relative to the germline gene, one junction end is altered; a read error may explain this. The chain uses TRBV6-1 and TRBJ2-7; TRBD1 or TRBD2 may be the D gene (7 bases each). This CDR3 spans 12 amino acids. Germline CDR1 is MNHNS and CDR2 is SASEGT. The CDR3 region is CASSERGGQSNF. The CDR3 DNA sequence: TGTGCCAGCAGTGAAAGGGGGGGACAGTCCAACTTC.

This clonotype was seen at least ten times. The chain joins TRBV5-1 to TRBJ2-7; 7 nucleotides agree with TRBD1. Germline lookup yields CDR1 SGHRS and CDR2 YFSETQ. V was clipped by 2 bases and J by 2 bases; unmatched bases: 4. There are 14 residues in the CDR3. The CDR3 nucleotides are TGCGCCAGCAGCTTCGGACAGGTAACCTACGAGCAGTACTTC. Its translation is CASSFGQVTYEQYF.

This clonotype was seen repeatedly, ten times or more. CDR3 residues: CASSQRGQGALSYEQYF. The CDR3 coding sequence is TGTGCCAGCAGCCAACGTGGACAGGGGGCGTTATCCTACGAGCAGTACTTC. The chain links TRBV14 to TRBJ2-7; 11 bases map to TRBD1. With V trimmed by 2 bases and J by 1 base, 7 bases remained unmatched. The CDR3 covers 17 residues. Per germline, CDR1 SGHDN and CDR2 FVKESK.

The table lists this clonotype with many counts. The gene calls are TRBV3-1 and TRBJ1-2, with TRBD1 matching over 7 bases. V shed 4 bases and J 4 bases; nucleotides not matched to a gene: 9. This CDR3 has 15 amino acids. Germline V gene sequence: CDR1 LGHDT, CDR2 YNNKEL (reference sequence). The CDR3 DNA reads TGTGCCAGCAGCCGCCTGGAGGGGGCAAGCTATGGCTACACCTTC. Translation gives CASSRLEGASYGYTF.

The table lists this clonotype with a few counts. The V and J genes are TRBV11-2 and TRBJ2-4, with D possibly matching TRBD1 (6 bases). Trimming left V 1 base short and J 0 bases short, with 10 bases between. From germline, CDR1 is SGHAT and CDR2 FQNNGV. CDR3 length: 16 amino acids. CDR3 in amino acids: CASSLGQALAKNIQYF. CDR3 nucleotide sequence: TGTGCCAGCAGCTTAGGACAGGCCCTAGCCAAAAACATTCAGTACTTC.

This clonotype was seen a handful of times. The chain combines TRBV27 with TRBJ1-6; 12 bases fit TRBD1. The germline V gene has CDR1 MNHEY and CDR2 SMNVEV (reference sequence). The CDR3 is 20 amino acids. The junction had 15 bases not matched to a gene; V was cut back by 5 bases and J by 4 bases. The CDR3 DNA sequence: TGTGCCAGCAGTCTGACTCCGGGACAGGGGGCGTCGGGGTATAATTCACCCCTCCACTTT. It is translated as CASSLTPGQGASGYNSPLHF.